A single T cell receptor beta chain is shown here with its context. Per the original data handling: Researchers report that nucleated cell counts were estimated from reference gene primer amplification. Sequencing used immunoSEQ multiplex PCR; TCRdb keeps in-frame clones, though not all of them. That table is the source of V, J and clone size, and D and trimming were worked out from the DNA. This table has approximately 190,000 clones, around 86% appearing once. Participants came from some 23 US areas, aged roughly 18 to 95 years. Cohort allocation depended upon clinical history that participants reported. Losses at the gene ends were 3 bases for V and 2 bases for J; bases not matched to a gene: 12. This CDR3 comprises 17 residues. Germline CDR1 reads MGHRA; CDR2 reads YSYEKL. This entry belongs to a study of blood T cell repertoires in COVID-19. Study information: Collection of acute and convalescent COVID-19 samples took place in the United States, Italy and Spain.

The chain carries TRBV4-1 and TRBJ2-7; the match to TRBD1 covers 8 bases. This TCR derives from a woman aged 35 to 49 in a cohort exposed to, infected with or recovered from COVID-19 (not recorded which). Sequences were obtained from PBMCs or T cells enriched from blood (not recorded which). The CDR3 protein is CASSHRIRQGTTYEQYF. The CDR3 bases are TGCGCCAGCAGCCATCGAATCCGACAGGGGACAACCTACGAGCAGTACTTC.